What follows are 27 T cell receptor beta chains derived from one specimen sequenced in a study of T cell responses to AZD1222 COVID-19 vaccine. This table comes from immunoSEQ multiplex PCR, and its TCRdb copy is limited to in-frame clones, with some not included. The table includes just under 90,000 clones, approximately 91% detected once. The sequences come from peripheral blood, collected on day 0 of AZD1222 vaccination. The receptors were sampled from an adult in good health.

CDR3 DNA sequence: TGTGCCAGCAGCCAAGGCACAGGACTAACCTACGAGCAGTACTTC. It is translated as CASSQGTGLTYEQYF. The chain has TRBV14 and TRBJ2-7; a weak D match, TRBD2 (6 bases). Deletions cut 1 base from V and 2 bases from J, with 12 bases between. The CDR3 extends over 15 amino acids. Germline loops: CDR1 SGHDN, CDR2 FVKESK.

CDR3 residues: CASRRTELNYGYTF. CDR3 nucleotides: TGTGCCAGCAGGAGGACAGAACTTAACTATGGCTACACCTTC. J is TRBJ1-2 and V is TRBV2, with D perhaps TRBD1 (6 bases). CDR3 length: 14 amino acids. The germline gives CDR1 SNHLY, CDR2 FYNNEI. The V and J ends lost 6 bases and 1 base respectively, with 12 bases between them.

This chain joins TRBV5-1 and TRBJ1-1; 7 bases agree with TRBD1. Germline V gene data show CDR1 as SGHRS and CDR2 as YFSETQ. CDR3 length: 15 residues. The V segment lost 4 bases and the J segment 2 bases; nucleotides outside the gene matches: 8. The CDR3 is CASSPREGANTEAFF. The CDR3 nucleotides are TGCGCCAGCAGCCCCCGGGAGGGGGCCAACACTGAAGCTTTCTTT.

The rearrangement uses TRBV27 and TRBJ2-7; 7 bases map to TRBD2. CDR1 MNHEY and CDR2 SMNVEV come from the germline V gene (reference sequence). The trim removed 4 bases at V and 4 bases at J, leaving 16 bases unmatched. The CDR3 spans 17 residues. The CDR3 spells CASSSQLAPTVPYEQYF. The DNA for the CDR3 is TGTGCCAGCAGTTCCCAACTAGCGCCGACCGTTCCTTACGAGCAGTACTTC.

The chain carries TRBV7-9 and TRBJ1-2, with 7 bases identical to TRBD1. The CDR3 has 14 amino acids. J lost 2 bases, V lost 6 bases, and 6 bases had no gene match. Germline V gene sequence: CDR1 SEHNR, CDR2 FQNEAQ (reference sequence). CDR3 DNA sequence: TGTGCCAGCAGAAGCCGGACAGGCAACTATGGCTACACCTTC. This codes for CASRSRTGNYGYTF.

V is TRBV6-1 and J is TRBJ1-6; a possible D gene is TRBD1 (5 bases). Trimming removed 2 bases at V and 5 bases at J, with 10 bases between. From germline, CDR1 is MNHNS and CDR2 SASEGT. CDR3 length: 15 residues. In DNA, the CDR3 is TGTGCCAGCAGTGAAATGGGACCGGATAATTCACCCCTCCACTTT. Encoded protein: CASSEMGPDNSPLHF.

This clone was recorded a few times. The chain has TRBV6-5 and TRBJ2-2; 7 nucleotides agree with TRBD2. The CDR3 contains 15 residues. The V gene end was trimmed by 7 bases and the J gene end by 3 bases; junction bases not matched to a gene: 8. From germline, CDR1 is MNHEY and CDR2 SVGAGI. The CDR3 coding sequence is TGTGCCAGCACGGCGGGAGAAATGGACACCGGGGAGCTGTTTTTT. It specifies CASTAGEMDTGELFF.

The chain employs TRBV5-4 and TRBJ1-1; possibly TRBD1 for D (6 bases). Trimming pared 1 base from V and 1 base from J, leaving 11 bases between. CDR3 size: 15 residues. Germline assignment: CDR1 SGHNT and CDR2 YYREEE (reference sequence). CDR3 protein: CASSLPGRGNTEAFF. CDR3 nucleotide sequence: TGTGCCAGCAGCTTGCCAGGCAGGGGGAACACTGAAGCTTTCTTT. The whole variable domain, remainder taken from reference TRBV5-4 and TRBJ1-1, is ETGVTQSPTHLIKTRGQQVTLRCSSQSGHNTVSWYQQALGQGPQFIFQYYREEENGRGNFPPRFSGLQFPNYSSELNVNALELDDSALYLCASSLPGRGNTEAFFGQGTRLTVV.

The V gene is TRBV19, the J gene TRBJ1-5; 7 nucleotides agree with TRBD1. J gave up 0 bases and V 6 bases, and 5 bases lay outside the gene matches. Germline V gives CDR1 LNHDA, CDR2 SQIVND (reference sequence). The CDR3 contains 15 residues. Here the CDR3 DNA reads TGTGCCAGTAGGACGGACAGGTCTAGCAATCAGCCCCAGCATTTT. This codes for CASRTDRSSNQPQHF.

V gene TRBV4-1 combines with J gene TRBJ1-6; perhaps TRBD1 as D (5 bases). The CDR3 length is 16 residues. Per the germline V gene, CDR1 is MGHRA and CDR2 is YSYEKL. The V gene lost 4 bases and the J gene lost 7 bases, with 17 bases spanning the gap. CDR3 coding DNA: TGCGCCAGCAGCCGATACCGGGACGGAGGAAATTCACCCCTCCACTTT. It encodes CASSRYRDGGNSPLHF.

The chain employs TRBV28 and TRBJ2-7; D may correspond to TRBD1 or TRBD2 (5 bases each). Trimming took 8 bases from V and 0 from J, leaving 14 bases between them. The CDR3 has 14 residues. Germline V gives CDR1 MDHEN, CDR2 SYDVKM. The CDR3, as DNA: TGTGCCAGCGCCTCTGGGGGAGTCTCCTACGAGCAGTACTTC. This gives the protein CASASGGVSYEQYF.

The CDR3 bases are TGTGCCAGCAGCAACGGGCCGGGTGGTGAAGCTTTCTTT. It yields the protein CASSNGPGGEAFF. The chain is built from TRBV7-3 and TRBJ1-1; D gene uncertain. Germline lookup yields CDR1 SGHTA and CDR2 FQGTGA. The CDR3 loop spans 13 amino acids. Trimming cost V 5 bases and J 7 bases, with 14 bases left between them.

V is TRBV7-9 and J is TRBJ2-7; TRBD2 agrees at 9 bases. Germline V lookup: CDR1 SEHNR, CDR2 FQNEAQ (reference sequence). This CDR3 has 17 residues. V trimming: 1 base; J trimming: 0 bases; junction bases outside the gene matches: 7. The CDR3 nucleotides read TGTGCCAGCAGCTTAGGAGCGGCGGGGGGGAGCTCCTACGAGCAGTACTTC. Its protein is CASSLGAAGGSSYEQYF.

The chain uses TRBV29-1 and TRBJ2-3; 8 positions agree with TRBD2. The CDR3 length is 14 residues. The V and J ends lost 4 bases and 3 bases, in that order; junction bases with no gene match: 6. Germline CDR1 and CDR2: SQVTM and ANQGSEA. As DNA, the CDR3 is TGCAGCGTTGGAATGTCTAGCGGGACAGATACGCAGTATTTT. Translated, it gives CSVGMSSGTDTQYF.

The chain is built from TRBV5-1 and TRBJ1-2, with D tentatively TRBD1 (5 bases). CDR1 is SGHRS and CDR2 is YFSETQ in the germline V gene. Between the trimmed V and J ends, which lost 2 bases and 5 bases, there was a span of 16 bases. There are 15 residues in the CDR3. The CDR3 sequence is CASSFDQGRPYGYTF. The DNA of the CDR3 is TGCGCCAGCAGCTTTGATCAGGGCCGACCTTATGGCTACACCTTC.

V is TRBV28 and J is TRBJ2-2; D is undetermined. This CDR3 is 12 amino acids long. Trimming took off 6 bases at V and 2 bases at J, with 4 bases between the two ends. The germline CDR1 and CDR2 sequences are MDHEN and SYDVKM. CDR3 sequence: CASSSNTGELFF. For the CDR3, the DNA is TGTGCCAGCAGCTCCAACACCGGGGAGCTGTTTTTT. Supplemented by reference TRBV28 and TRBJ2-2, the full variable domain reads DVKVTQSSRYLVKRTGEKVFLECVQDMDHENMFWYRQDPGLGLRLIYFSYDVKMKEKGDIPEGYSVSREKKERFSLILESASTNQTSMYLCASSSNTGELFFGEGSRLTVL.

This chain links TRBV13 with TRBJ2-2; perhaps TRBD1 as D (6 bases). The CDR3 spans 15 residues. Trimming cost V 8 bases and J 0 bases, with 13 bases left between them. The germline gives CDR1 PRHDT, CDR2 FYEKMQ (reference sequence). The CDR3 here is CASGPDRSNTGELFF. CDR3 nucleotides: TGTGCCAGCGGTCCGGACAGATCGAACACCGGGGAGCTGTTTTTT. Looking up the rest from reference TRBV13 and TRBJ2-2 gives the full variable domain: AAGVIQSPRHLIKEKRETATLKCYPIPRHDTVYWYQQGPGQDPQFLISFYEKMQSDKGSIPDRFSAQQFSDYHSELNMSSLELGDSALYFCASGPDRSNTGELFFGEGSRLTVL.

This clone was detected only a few times. J is TRBJ2-1 and V is TRBV5-1, with 15 positions matching TRBD2. J lost 4 bases, V lost 5 bases, and 7 bases had no gene match. Germline-derived CDR1 and CDR2 are SGHRS and YFSETQ. This CDR3 has 17 amino acids. CDR3 sequence (DNA): TGCGCCAGCAGACCTGGGACTAGCGGGAGGTGGTACAATGAGCAGTTCTTC. This codes for CASRPGTSGRWYNEQFF.

V gene TRBV2 combines with J gene TRBJ1-1, with a weak D call TRBD1 (5 bases). This CDR3 contains 15 residues. Germline values: CDR1 SNHLY, CDR2 FYNNEI. V was clipped by 8 bases and J by 1 base, with 17 bases between them. This chain's CDR3 is CASLVPGLRNTEAFF. Written as DNA, the CDR3 is TGTGCCAGCCTCGTTCCGGGACTGCGGAACACTGAAGCTTTCTTT.

This clone was observed once. The chain employs TRBV27 and TRBJ1-6; D is undetermined. CDR1 and CDR2 (germline): MNHEY, SMNVEV (reference sequence). Trimming removed 2 bases from V and 10 bases from J, with 15 bases in between. This CDR3 region has 15 residues. The CDR3 protein is CASSLALPGQSPLHF. CDR3 nucleotides: TGTGCCAGCAGTTTAGCTCTTCCGGGCCAGTCACCCCTCCACTTT.

The chain joins TRBV11-3 to TRBJ2-5, with 8 nucleotides matching TRBD1. In germline, CDR1 is SGHNT, CDR2 YENEEA. V was clipped by 1 base and J by 1 base; unmatched bases: 2. The CDR3 has 15 residues. This CDR3 reads CASSLGDRSQETQYF. In nucleotides, the CDR3 is TGTGCCAGCAGCTTAGGGGACAGGAGCCAAGAGACCCAGTACTTC.

The chain joins TRBV6-1 to TRBJ2-1, with 8 bases identical to TRBD2. V dropped 0 bases and J dropped 6; count of bases not matched to a gene: 4. The CDR3 has 15 amino acids. CDR1 is MNHNS and CDR2 is SASEGT in the germline V gene. Here the CDR3 reads CASSEASGRPNEQFF. The CDR3 DNA reads as TGTGCCAGCAGTGAAGCAAGCGGGAGACCCAATGAGCAGTTCTTC.

CDR3 sequence: CASSLWAQGQGRSYEQYF. CDR3 DNA: TGCGCCAGCAGCTTGTGGGCCCAGGGCCAGGGGAGATCCTACGAGCAGTACTTC. The chain has TRBV5-1 and TRBJ2-7, with D possibly TRBD1 on 6 matching bases. The CDR3 extends over 18 amino acids. Trimming took off 1 base at V and 1 base at J, with 21 bases between the two ends. CDR1 SGHRS and CDR2 YFSETQ come from the germline V gene.

In DNA, the CDR3 is TGTGCCAGTAGCCTTGCGGACAGGGCGCCTGGCTACACCTTC. This codes for CASSLADRAPGYTF. This chain links TRBV19 with TRBJ1-2; TRBD1 matches 8 bases. Germline V lookup: CDR1 LNHDA, CDR2 SQIVND (reference sequence). V shed 6 bases and J 7 bases; nucleotides not matched to a gene: 10. This CDR3 has 14 amino acids.

The J gene is TRBJ1-1, the V gene TRBV5-1, with 8 nucleotides matching TRBD1. Germline CDR1 and CDR2: SGHRS and YFSETQ. The junction had 2 bases not matched to a gene; V was cut back by 3 bases and J by 1 base. This CDR3 is 14 amino acids long. CDR3 loop: CASSWGTGNTEAFF. DNA for the CDR3: TGCGCCAGCAGCTGGGGGACAGGGAACACTGAAGCTTTCTTT.

CDR3 DNA sequence: TGTGCCAGCAGTCCCCGGTCGGGAGAAGCTTTCTTT. Amino acid sequence: CASSPRSGEAFF. The chain uses TRBV6-2 or TRBV6-3 and TRBJ1-1, with D unclear. Germline CDR1 and CDR2: MNHEY and SVGEGT. V lost 5 bases, J lost 8 bases, and 12 bases lay in between. CDR3 length equals 12 residues.

This clone was seen just once. V is TRBV10-2 and J is TRBJ1-6; D not resolved. V lost 8 bases and J lost 6, with 11 bases in between. CDR1 is WSHSY and CDR2 is SAAADI in the germline V gene. CDR3 length: 13 residues. DNA for the CDR3: TGCGCCAGCGAAACAGCTATTAATTCACCCCTCCACTTT. Its protein product is CASETAINSPLHF.